This TCR beta chain is drawn from a study of cytomegalovirus exposure and HLA in healthy donors. Study-level points and caveats: In a later analysis, a missense DCLRE1C variant was linked to TCR beta V- and J-gene trimming. Researchers catalogued roughly 170 TCR beta chains as cytomegalovirus-associated. Several of the most significant clusters were apparently associated with common viral pathogens in a later analysis.

Points on this clone: The antigen remains undetermined.

The junction had 18 bases not matched to a gene; V was cut back by 8 bases and J by 5 bases. Germline CDR1 and CDR2: MGHDK and SYGVNS. There are 17 residues in the CDR3. The study ran its PCR with 60 Vbeta and 13 Jbeta primers. Here immunoSEQ multiplex PCR was the method, and the copy in TCRdb shows in-frame clones only, minus some. The table includes some 180,000 clones, more than 65% detected once. The TCR sequence derives from a girl aged 2-10 years in good health and CMV-seropositive. The sequencing input was PBMCs. The chain carries TRBV25-1 and TRBJ1-2; 9 bases align to TRBD1. The CDR3 region has the DNA TGTGCCAGCCAGGGGGAGGACAGGGGAAATTTTTGGTATGGCTACACCTTC. It is translated as CASQGEDRGNFWYGYTF.